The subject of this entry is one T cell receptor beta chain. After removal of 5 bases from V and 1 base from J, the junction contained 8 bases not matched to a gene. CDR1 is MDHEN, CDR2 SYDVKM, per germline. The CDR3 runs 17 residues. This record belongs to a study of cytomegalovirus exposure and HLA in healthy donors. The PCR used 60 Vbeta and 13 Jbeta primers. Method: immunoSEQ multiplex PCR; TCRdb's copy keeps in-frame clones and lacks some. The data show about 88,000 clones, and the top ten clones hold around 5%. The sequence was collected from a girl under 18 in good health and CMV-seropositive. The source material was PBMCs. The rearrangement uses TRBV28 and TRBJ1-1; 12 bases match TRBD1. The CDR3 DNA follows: TGTGCCAGCAGTCTCCCGGGGACAGGGGGCGCGAACACTGAAGCTTTCTTT. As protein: CASSLPGTGGANTEAFF.